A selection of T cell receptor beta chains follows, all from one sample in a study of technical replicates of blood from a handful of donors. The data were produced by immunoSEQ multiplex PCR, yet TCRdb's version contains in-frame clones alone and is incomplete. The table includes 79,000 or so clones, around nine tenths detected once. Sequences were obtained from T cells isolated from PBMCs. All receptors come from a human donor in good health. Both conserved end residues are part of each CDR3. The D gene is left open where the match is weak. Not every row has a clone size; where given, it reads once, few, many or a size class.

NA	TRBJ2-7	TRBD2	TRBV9	CASSAPTGRGSVDEQYF	TGTGCCAGCAGCGCCCCCACGGGGAGGGGATCAGTTGACGAGCAGTACTTC
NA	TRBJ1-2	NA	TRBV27	CASSPWLGGEANYGYTF	TGTGCCAGCAGTCCCTGGTTAGGAGGAGAAGCTAACTATGGCTACACCTTC
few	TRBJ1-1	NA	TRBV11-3	CASSTTGIGGEAFF	TGTGCCAGCTCCACGACAGGCATTGGCGGGGAAGCTTTCTTT
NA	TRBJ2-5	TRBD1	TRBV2	CASRDRDETQYF	TGTGCCAGCAGGGACAGGGATGAGACCCAGTACTTC
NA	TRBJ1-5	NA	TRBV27	CASTSLLRGRVDQPQHF	TGTGCCAGCACTTCCTTACTCAGGGGCAGGGTGGATCAGCCCCAGCATTTT
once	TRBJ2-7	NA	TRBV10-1	CASSESGSWREQYF	TGCGCCAGCAGTGAGTCGGGCTCCTGGCGAGAGCAGTACTTC
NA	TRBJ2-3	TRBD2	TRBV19	CASRMSGELISTDTQYF	TGTGCCAGTAGGATGAGCGGGGAGCTAATAAGCACAGATACGCAGTATTTT
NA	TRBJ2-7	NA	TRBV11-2	CASTKLTGRTYEQYF	TGTGCCAGCACCAAATTGACAGGACGCACCTACGAGCAGTACTTC
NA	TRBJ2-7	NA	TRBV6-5	CASSRSRESYEQYF	TGTGCCAGCAGTAGGTCCAGGGAATCCTACGAGCAGTACTTC
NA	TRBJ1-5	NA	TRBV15	CATSRALSRVNQPQHF	TGTGCCACCAGCAGAGCCCTGAGTCGGGTAAATCAGCCCCAGCATTTT
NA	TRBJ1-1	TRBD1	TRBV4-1	CASSQAHRGLAFF	TGCGCCAGCAGCCAAGCCCACAGGGGTTTGGCTTTCTTT